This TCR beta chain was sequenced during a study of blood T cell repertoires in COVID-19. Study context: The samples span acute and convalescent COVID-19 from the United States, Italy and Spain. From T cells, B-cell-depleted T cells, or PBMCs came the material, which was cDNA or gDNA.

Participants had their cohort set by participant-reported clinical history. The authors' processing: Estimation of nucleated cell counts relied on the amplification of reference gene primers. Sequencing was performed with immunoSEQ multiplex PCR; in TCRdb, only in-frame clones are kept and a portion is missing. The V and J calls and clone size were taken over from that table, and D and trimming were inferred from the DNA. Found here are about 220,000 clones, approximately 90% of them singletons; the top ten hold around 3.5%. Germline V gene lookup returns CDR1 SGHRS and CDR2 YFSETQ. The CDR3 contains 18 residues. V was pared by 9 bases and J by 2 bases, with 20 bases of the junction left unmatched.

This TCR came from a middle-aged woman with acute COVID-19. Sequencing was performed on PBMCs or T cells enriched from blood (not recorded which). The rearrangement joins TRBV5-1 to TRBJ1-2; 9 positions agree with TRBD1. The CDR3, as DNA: TGCGCCAAGAGCGAAGGGAGGACAGGGGCTGATGTAAACTATGGCTACACCTTC. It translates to CAKSEGRTGADVNYGYTF.